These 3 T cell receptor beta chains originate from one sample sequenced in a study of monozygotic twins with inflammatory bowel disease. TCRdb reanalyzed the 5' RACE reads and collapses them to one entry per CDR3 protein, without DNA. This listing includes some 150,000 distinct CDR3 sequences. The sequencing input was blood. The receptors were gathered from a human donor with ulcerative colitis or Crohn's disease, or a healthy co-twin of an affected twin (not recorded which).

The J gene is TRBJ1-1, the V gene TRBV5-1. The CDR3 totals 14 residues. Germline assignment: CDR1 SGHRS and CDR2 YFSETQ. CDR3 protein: CASSLVSRVAEAFF.

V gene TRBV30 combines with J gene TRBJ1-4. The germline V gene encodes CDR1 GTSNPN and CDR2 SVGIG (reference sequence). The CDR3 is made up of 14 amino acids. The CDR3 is CAWSTGTLLEKLFF. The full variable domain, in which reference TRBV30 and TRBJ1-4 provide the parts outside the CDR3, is SQTIHQWPATLVQPVGSPLSLECTVEGTSNPNLYWYRQAAGRGLQLLFYSVGIGQISSEVPQNLSASRPQDRQFILSSKKLLLSDSGFYLCAWSTGTLLEKLFFGSGTQLSVL.

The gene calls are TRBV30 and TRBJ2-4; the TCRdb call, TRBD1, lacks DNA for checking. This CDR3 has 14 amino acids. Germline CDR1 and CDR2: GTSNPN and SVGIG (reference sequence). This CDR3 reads CAWSRTVAKNIQYF.